These 11 T cell receptor beta chains were all obtained from the same sample, sequenced in a study of blood T cell repertoires in COVID-19. Assay used: immunoSEQ multiplex PCR; TCRdb lists only in-frame clones, some missing. The sample yields under 95,000 clones, roughly 85% seen once. Sequencing used peripheral blood. These receptors were taken from a man over 45 with COVID-19, enrolled during active disease.

The rearrangement joins TRBV6-5 to TRBJ1-1; tentatively, D is TRBD1 (5 bases). This CDR3 region has 12 residues. The germline gives CDR1 MNHEY, CDR2 SVGAGI. Trimming shortened V by 7 bases and J by 3 bases, and 9 bases separated the two germline ends. CDR3: CASTSQDTEAFF. CDR3 coding DNA: TGTGCCAGCACCTCACAGGACACTGAAGCTTTCTTT.

The genes are TRBV6-5 and TRBJ2-5; D is perhaps TRBD1 (6 bases). Germline lookup yields CDR1 MNHEY and CDR2 SVGAGI. V lost 6 bases and J 1 base, leaving 15 bases between the germline ends. This CDR3 has 15 residues. The CDR3 nucleotides read TGTGCCAGCAGCACCTATCGGACAGTCCAAGAGACCCAGTACTTC. Translation gives CASSTYRTVQETQYF.

The rearrangement links TRBV11-3 to TRBJ2-1; TRBD1 aligns across 7 bases. CDR3 length equals 14 residues. Trimming took 4 bases from V and 4 from J; bases not matched to a gene: 4. In germline, CDR1 is SGHNT, CDR2 YENEEA. DNA of the CDR3: TGTGCCAGCAGCTCGGGACAGCAATACAATGAGCAGTTCTTC. Translating gives CASSSGQQYNEQFF.

This clone was recorded only once. The genes are TRBV28 and TRBJ2-1; 11 nucleotides agree with TRBD2. The germline gives CDR1 MDHEN, CDR2 SYDVKM. This CDR3 region has 16 residues. The V segment lost 6 bases and the J segment 3 bases; nucleotides outside the gene matches: 7. CDR3 DNA: TGTGCCAGCAGACCCCAAACTAGCGGGAGCTACAATGAGCAGTTCTTC. Residues: CASRPQTSGSYNEQFF.

DNA for the CDR3: TGTGCCAGCAGTTTAAGGCAGGGGCTTAAACCCCAGCATTTT. Amino acid sequence: CASSLRQGLKPQHF. This chain links TRBV28 with TRBJ1-5; TRBD1 might be the D (6 bases). The germline CDR1 and CDR2 sequences are MDHEN and SYDVKM. Trimming pared 2 bases from V and 10 bases from J, leaving 15 bases between. The CDR3 is 14 residues long.

This clone was picked up a small number of times. The chain couples TRBV19 to TRBJ1-1; no definite D call. CDR3 size: 12 residues. V shed 5 bases and J shed 0 bases, with 4 bases lying between them. Germline V lookup: CDR1 LNHDA, CDR2 SQIVND (reference sequence). CDR3 coding DNA: TGTGCCAGTAGTCACTTGAACACTGAAGCTTTCTTT. Protein: CASSHLNTEAFF.

The J gene is TRBJ2-5, the V gene TRBV6-5; 9 positions match TRBD2. Per the germline V gene, CDR1 is MNHEY and CDR2 is SVGAGI. The CDR3 length is 13 residues. The trim removed 7 bases at V and 2 bases at J, leaving 2 bases unmatched. This chain's CDR3 is CASTLAGQETQYF. The DNA for the CDR3 is TGTGCCAGCACCCTAGCGGGACAAGAGACCCAGTACTTC.

The genes are TRBV30 and TRBJ1-2, with a possible D match to TRBD1 (6 bases). CDR3 length: 14 residues. Trimming took off 3 bases at V and 5 bases at J, with 16 bases between the two ends. CDR1 and CDR2 (germline): GTSNPN, SVGIG (reference sequence). CDR3 loop: CAWSARQELYGYTF. The CDR3 region has the DNA TGTGCCTGGAGCGCCCGACAGGAATTATATGGCTACACCTTC.

The chain has TRBV5-1 and TRBJ1-2, with TRBD1 identical over 11 bases. CDR3 size: 14 residues. V lost 5 bases and J lost 5; bases outside the gene matches: 5. Germline CDR1 is SGHRS and CDR2 is YFSETQ. The CDR3 DNA follows: TGCGCCAGCAGGGGGACAGGGGGTTTATATGGCTACACCTTC. Protein product: CASRGTGGLYGYTF.

V usage is TRBV2 and J usage is TRBJ2-4; 8 positions agree with TRBD1. The CDR3 runs 12 residues. J gave up 15 bases and V 4 bases, and 8 bases lay outside the gene matches. Per germline, CDR1 SNHLY and CDR2 FYNNEI. The CDR3 DNA is TGTGCCAGCAGTGCGTCTTGGACAGGGAGGTACTTC. Amino acid sequence: CASSASWTGRYF. Together with reference TRBV2 and TRBJ2-4, the CDR3 gives the full variable domain: EPEVTQTPSHQVTQMGQEVILRCVPISNHLYFYWYRQILGQKVEFLVSFYNNEISEKSEIFDDQFSVERPDGSNFTLKIRSTKLEDSAMYFCASSASWTGRYFGAGTRLSVL.

The V gene is TRBV9, the J gene TRBJ2-7; 9 bases match TRBD1. After removal of 3 bases from V and 5 bases from J, the junction contained 3 bases not matched to a gene. This CDR3 contains 13 residues. Germline values: CDR1 SGDLS, CDR2 YYNGEE. CDR3 nucleotide sequence: TGTGCCAGCAGCGGGGACAGGGTTAACGAGCAGTACTTC. It is translated as CASSGDRVNEQYF.